This T cell receptor beta chain derives from a study of shared clonotypes between healthy human individuals. Each cell subset's genomic DNA was divided evenly among several immunoSEQ plates. Profiled with immunoSEQ multiplex PCR; TCRdb holds only in-frame clones, not every one. Of over 2 million clones in the sample, approximately 95% were seen once. General observations from the study: There were few donors, and this limited the genetic and exposure-history diversity represented. In general, naive subsets displayed greater estimated richness than memory subsets did. A few donors had around 5% of their naive CD4 clonotypes in common.

CDR1 is WSHSY, CDR2 SAAADI, per germline. V was cut by 4 bases and J by 4 bases, with 7 bases left in between. CDR3 size: 12 residues. In the case of this clone: As yet, its antigen is unknown.

V is TRBV10-2 and J is TRBJ1-2; D not resolved. Sequences were obtained from naive CD4+ T cells sorted from blood. Subset here: CD45RA+ positively selected. This sequence originates from a man aged 18 to 30 in good health. In DNA form, the CDR3 reads TGCGCCAGCAGTGGCTGGGGCTATGGCTACACCTTC. It specifies CASSGWGYGYTF.